This T cell receptor (beta chain) is from a study of T cells in Graves' hyperthyroidism and ophthalmopathy. Germline V gene sequence: CDR1 MDHEN, CDR2 SYDVKM. The CDR3 is made up of 11 amino acids. Trimming stripped 6 bases from V and 7 bases from J, with 9 bases between. As for this clonotype: Its antigen is as yet unknown.

The TCR beta CDR3 regions underwent amplification using RNA transcripts as the source. First-round RT-PCR of the TCR CDR3 relied on the HTBI primer set. TCRdb re-called the multiplex PCR reads with MiXCR, one entry per CDR3 protein. The sample holds a few hundred thousand distinct CDR3 sequences, around a sixth seen once. Whole-study results and caveats: A model using 13 V-J features told ophthalmopathy apart from stable hyperthyroidism.

It was considered stable Graves' hyperthyroidism when ophthalmopathy did not progress within 18 months. Exclusion of a patient resulted from uncontrolled infection, other autoimmune disease, pregnancy or lactation. The chain combines TRBV28 with TRBJ1-2; D call uncertain. The specimen sequenced was blood. The sequence was obtained from a woman aged 45-60 years with Graves' hyperthyroidism. The CDR3 DNA is TGTGCCAGCAGCCGAAATGCTGGCTACACCTTC. It specifies CASSRNAGYTF.